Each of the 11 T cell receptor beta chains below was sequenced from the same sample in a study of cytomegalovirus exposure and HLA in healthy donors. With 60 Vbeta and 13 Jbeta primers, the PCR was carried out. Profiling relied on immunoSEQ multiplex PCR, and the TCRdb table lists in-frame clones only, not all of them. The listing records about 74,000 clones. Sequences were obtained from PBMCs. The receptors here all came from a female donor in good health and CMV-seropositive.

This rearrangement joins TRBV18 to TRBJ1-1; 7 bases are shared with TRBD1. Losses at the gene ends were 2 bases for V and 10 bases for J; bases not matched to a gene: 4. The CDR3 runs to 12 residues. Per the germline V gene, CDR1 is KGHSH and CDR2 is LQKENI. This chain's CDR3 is CASSPEGARAFF. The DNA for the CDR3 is TGTGCCAGCTCACCAGAGGGGGCTAGAGCTTTCTTT. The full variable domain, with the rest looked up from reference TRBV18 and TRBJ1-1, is NAGVMQNPRHLVRRRGQEARLRCSPMKGHSHVYWYRQLPEEGLKFMVYLQKENIIDESGMPKERFSAEFPKEGPSILRIQQVVRGDSAAYFCASSPEGARAFFGQGTRLTVV.

The CDR3 protein is CSPSGDYEQYF. CDR3 nucleotides: TGCAGTCCGAGCGGAGACTACGAGCAGTACTTC. The rearrangement links TRBV20-1 to TRBJ2-7; weak D call: TRBD2 (5 bases). With 8 bases removed from V and 3 bases from J, the gap between germline ends came to 11 bases. The V gene's germline CDR1 is DFQATT and CDR2 SNEGSKA (reference sequence). The CDR3 has 11 residues.

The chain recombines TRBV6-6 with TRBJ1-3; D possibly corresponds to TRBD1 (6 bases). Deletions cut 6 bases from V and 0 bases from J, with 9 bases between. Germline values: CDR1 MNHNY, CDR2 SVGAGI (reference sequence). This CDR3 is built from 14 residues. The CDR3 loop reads CASRRDNSGNTIYF. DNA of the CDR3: TGTGCCAGCAGACGGGACAACTCTGGAAACACCATATATTTT.

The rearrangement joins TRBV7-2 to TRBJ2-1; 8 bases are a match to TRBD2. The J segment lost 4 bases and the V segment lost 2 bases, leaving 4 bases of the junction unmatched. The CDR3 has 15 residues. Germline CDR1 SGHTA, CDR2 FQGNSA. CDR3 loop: CASSLSGSLYNEQFF. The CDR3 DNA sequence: TGTGCCAGCAGCTTAAGCGGGAGCCTTTACAATGAGCAGTTCTTC.

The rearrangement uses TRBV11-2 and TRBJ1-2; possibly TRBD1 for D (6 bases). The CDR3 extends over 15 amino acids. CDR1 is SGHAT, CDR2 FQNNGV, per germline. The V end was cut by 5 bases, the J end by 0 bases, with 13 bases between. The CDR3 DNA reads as TGTGCCAGCAGCCTTACAGGGTCAACTAACTATGGCTACACCTTC. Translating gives CASSLTGSTNYGYTF.

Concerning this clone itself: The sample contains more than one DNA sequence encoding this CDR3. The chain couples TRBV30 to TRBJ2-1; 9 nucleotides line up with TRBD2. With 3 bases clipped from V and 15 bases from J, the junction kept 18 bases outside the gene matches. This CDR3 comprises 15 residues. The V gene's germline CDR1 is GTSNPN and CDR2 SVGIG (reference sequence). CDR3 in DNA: TGTGCCTGGAGCGTCCGGGAGGGCGGGAGGGCTTACCCGTTCTTC. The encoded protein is CAWSVREGGRAYPFF.

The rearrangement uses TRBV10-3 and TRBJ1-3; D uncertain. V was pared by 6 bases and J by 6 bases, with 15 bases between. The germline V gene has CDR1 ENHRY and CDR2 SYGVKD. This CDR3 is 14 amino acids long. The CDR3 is CAIRPPGGKNTIYF. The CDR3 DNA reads TGTGCCATCAGGCCACCCGGAGGAAAAAACACCATATATTTT.

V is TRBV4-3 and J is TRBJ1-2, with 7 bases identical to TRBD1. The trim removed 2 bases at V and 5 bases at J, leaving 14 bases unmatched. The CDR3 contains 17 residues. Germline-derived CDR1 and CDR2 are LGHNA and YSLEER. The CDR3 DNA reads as TGCGCCAGCAGCCAAACTAAGGGGGCAGGGCCCCGATATGGCTACACCTTC. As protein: CASSQTKGAGPRYGYTF.

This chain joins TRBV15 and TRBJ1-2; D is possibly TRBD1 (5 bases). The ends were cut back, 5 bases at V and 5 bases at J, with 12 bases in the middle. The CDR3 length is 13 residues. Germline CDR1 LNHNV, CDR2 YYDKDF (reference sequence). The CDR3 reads CATSRRDWYGYTF. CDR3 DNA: TGTGCCACCAGCCGCCGGGACTGGTATGGCTACACCTTC. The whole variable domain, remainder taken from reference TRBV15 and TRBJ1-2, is DAMVIQNPRYQVTQFGKPVTLSCSQTLNHNVMYWYQQKSSQAPKLLFHYYDKDFNNEADTPDNFQSRRPNTSFCFLDIRSPGLGDTAMYLCATSRRDWYGYTFGSGTRLTVV.

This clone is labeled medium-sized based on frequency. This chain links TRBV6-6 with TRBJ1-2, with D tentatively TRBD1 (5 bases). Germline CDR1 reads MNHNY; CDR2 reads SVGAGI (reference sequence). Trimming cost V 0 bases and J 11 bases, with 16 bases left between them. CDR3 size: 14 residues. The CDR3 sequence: CASSYSGLDGIYTF. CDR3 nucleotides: TGTGCCAGCAGTTACTCGGGACTCGACGGCATATACACCTTC.

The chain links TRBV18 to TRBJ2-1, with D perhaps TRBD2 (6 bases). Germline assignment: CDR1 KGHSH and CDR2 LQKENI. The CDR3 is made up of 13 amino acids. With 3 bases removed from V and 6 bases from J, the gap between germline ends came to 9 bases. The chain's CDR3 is CASSPALANEQFF. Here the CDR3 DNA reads TGTGCCAGCTCACCTGCACTAGCCAATGAGCAGTTCTTC.